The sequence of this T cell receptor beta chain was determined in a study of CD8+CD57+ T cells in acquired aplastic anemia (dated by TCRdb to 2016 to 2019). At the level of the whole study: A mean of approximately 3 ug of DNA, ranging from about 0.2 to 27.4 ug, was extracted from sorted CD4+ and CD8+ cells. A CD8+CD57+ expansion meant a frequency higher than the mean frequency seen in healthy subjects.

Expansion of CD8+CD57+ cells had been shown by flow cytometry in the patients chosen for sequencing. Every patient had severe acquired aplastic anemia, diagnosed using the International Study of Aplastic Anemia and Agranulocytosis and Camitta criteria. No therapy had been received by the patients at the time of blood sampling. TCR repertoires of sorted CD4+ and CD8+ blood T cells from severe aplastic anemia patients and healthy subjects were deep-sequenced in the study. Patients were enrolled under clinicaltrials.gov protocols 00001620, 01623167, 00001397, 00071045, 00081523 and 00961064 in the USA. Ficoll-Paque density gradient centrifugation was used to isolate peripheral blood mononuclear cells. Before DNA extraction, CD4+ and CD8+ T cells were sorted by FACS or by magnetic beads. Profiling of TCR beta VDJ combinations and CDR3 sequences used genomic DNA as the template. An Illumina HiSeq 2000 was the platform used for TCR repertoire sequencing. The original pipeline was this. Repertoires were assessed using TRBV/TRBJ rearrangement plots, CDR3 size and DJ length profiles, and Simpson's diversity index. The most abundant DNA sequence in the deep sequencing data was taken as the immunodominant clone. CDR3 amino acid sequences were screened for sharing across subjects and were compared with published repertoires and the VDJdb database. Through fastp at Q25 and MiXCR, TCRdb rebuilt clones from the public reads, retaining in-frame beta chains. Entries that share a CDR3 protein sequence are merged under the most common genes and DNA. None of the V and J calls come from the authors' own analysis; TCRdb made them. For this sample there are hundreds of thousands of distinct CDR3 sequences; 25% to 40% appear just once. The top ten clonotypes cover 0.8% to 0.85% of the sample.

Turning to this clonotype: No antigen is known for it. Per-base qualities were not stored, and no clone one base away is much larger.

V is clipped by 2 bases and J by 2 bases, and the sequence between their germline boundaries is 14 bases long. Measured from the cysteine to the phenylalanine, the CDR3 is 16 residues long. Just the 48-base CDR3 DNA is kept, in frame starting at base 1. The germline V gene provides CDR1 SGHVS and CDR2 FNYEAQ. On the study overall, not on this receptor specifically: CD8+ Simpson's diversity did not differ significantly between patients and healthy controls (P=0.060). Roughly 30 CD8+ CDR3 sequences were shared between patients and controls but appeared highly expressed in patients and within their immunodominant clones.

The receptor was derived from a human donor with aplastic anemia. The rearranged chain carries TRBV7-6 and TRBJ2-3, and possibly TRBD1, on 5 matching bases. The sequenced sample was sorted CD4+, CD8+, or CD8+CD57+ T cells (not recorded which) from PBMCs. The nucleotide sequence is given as TGTGCCAGCAGCTTATACGCCGAACAGGACACAGATACGCAGTATTTT. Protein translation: CASSLYAEQDTDTQYF. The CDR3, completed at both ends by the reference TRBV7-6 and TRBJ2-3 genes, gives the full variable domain GAGVSQSPRYKVTKRGQDVALRCDPISGHVSLYWYRQALGQGPEFLTYFNYEAQQDKSGLPNDRFSAERPEGSISTLTIQRTEQRDSAMYRCASSLYAEQDTDTQYFGPGTRLTVL.